The sequence of this TCR beta chain was determined in a study of OX40 agonist ivuxolimab in advanced cancers. Overall study: Dose-escalation patients suffered from hepatocellular carcinoma, melanoma, renal cell or head and neck cancer. Three partial responders included one hepatocellular carcinoma patient and two cutaneous melanoma patients. Points from the study as a whole: The authors also found low normalized T-cell clonal expansion in some nonresponders.

Libraries were prepared by immunoSEQ multiplex PCR; TCRdb keeps only in-frame clonotypes and omits some of them. Of more than 50,000 clones listed, around 85% are singletons. This CDR3 is built from 15 residues. Germline CDR1 SGHRS, CDR2 YFSETQ. Trimming took off 4 bases at V and 5 bases at J, with 19 bases between the two ends. With regard to this clone: The antigen is undetermined.

The sequence was obtained from an adult with an advanced solid tumor such as melanoma, head and neck, liver or kidney cancer. V is TRBV5-1 and J is TRBJ2-7; the D gene could be TRBD1 or TRBD2 (7 bases each). Sample: CD4+ or CD8+ T cells sorted from blood, taken in a trial of the OX40 agonist ivuxolimab. The CDR3 sequence is CASSPSGGGLHEQYF. CDR3 in DNA: TGCGCCAGCAGCCCTTCAGGGGGGGGCCTCCACGAGCAGTACTTC.